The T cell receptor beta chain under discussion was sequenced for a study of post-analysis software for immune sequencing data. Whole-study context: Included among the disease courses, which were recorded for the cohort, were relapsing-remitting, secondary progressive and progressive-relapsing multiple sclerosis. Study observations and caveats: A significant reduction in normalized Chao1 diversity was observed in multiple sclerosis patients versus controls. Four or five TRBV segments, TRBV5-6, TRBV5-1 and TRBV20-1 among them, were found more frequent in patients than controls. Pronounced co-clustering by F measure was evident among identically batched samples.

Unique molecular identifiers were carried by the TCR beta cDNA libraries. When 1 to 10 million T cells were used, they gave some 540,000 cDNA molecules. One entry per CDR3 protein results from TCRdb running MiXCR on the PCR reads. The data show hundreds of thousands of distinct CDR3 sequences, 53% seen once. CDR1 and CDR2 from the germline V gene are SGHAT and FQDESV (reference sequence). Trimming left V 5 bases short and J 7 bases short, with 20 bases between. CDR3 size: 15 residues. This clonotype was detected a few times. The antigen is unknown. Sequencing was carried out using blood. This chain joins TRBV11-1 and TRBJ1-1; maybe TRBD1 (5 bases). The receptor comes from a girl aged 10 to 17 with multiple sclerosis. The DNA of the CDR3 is TGTGCCAGCAGCCCATGGGGACGTGAGGCCCTTGAAGCTTTCTTT. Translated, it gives CASSPWGREALEAFF.